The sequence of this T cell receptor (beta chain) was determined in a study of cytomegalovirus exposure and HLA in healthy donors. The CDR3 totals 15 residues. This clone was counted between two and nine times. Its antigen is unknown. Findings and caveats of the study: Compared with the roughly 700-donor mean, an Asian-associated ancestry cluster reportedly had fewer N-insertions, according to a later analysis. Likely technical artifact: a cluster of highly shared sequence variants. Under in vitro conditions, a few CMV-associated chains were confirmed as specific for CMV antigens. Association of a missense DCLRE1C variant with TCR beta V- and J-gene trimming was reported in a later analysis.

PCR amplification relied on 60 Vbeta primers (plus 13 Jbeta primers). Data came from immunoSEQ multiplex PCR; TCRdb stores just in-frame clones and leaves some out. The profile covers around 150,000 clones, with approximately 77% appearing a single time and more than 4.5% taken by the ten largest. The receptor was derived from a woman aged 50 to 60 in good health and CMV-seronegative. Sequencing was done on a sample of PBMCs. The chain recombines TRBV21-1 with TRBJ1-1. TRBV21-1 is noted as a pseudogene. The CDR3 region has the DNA TGTGCCAGCAGCAAACGAGGGTTGATGAACACTGAAGCTTTCTTT. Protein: CASSKRGLMNTEAFF.